This T cell receptor beta chain was identified in a study of shared clonotypes between healthy human individuals (dated by TCRdb to about 2020). Looking at the study overall: The cohort included three men and a couple of women between 18 and 49 years of age. Blood TCR repertoires of several healthy adults were deeply sequenced to estimate repertoire size and the extent of clonotype sharing between individuals. Between about 0.8 and 9 billion PBMCs per donor were obtained by leukapheresis. To increase sequencing depth and limit assay-specific biases, TCR repertoire library preparation and sequencing were carried out by different laboratories using diverse techniques. Per donor, three plates each were used for CD4 naive and CD4 memory, two for CD8 naive, and one for CD8 memory.

What the work shows at the level of the full study, not this receptor alone: Sampling was limited to blood, and TCR repertoires in tissue likely differ from TCR repertoires in blood. The small number of donors limited the genetic and exposure-history diversity represented. Pairwise subsampling led to the expectation that sequencing depth would affect the degree of clonotype sharing among donors. Incomplete sequencing was indicated by rarefaction of sorted-subset datasets, despite the large sequencing depth. Roughly 5% of naive CD4, 3% to 4% of naive CD8, approximately 2.2% of memory CD4, and around 0.42% of memory CD8 clonotypes were shared across several donors. Compared with non-shared clonotypes, the clonotypes found in all four sorted-subset donors had higher generation probabilities. Larger estimated clonotype richness was generally found for naive subsets than for memory subsets.

Taken from the germline V gene, the CDR1 and CDR2 loops are MNHNS and SASEGT. The CDR3 covers 14 residues, taking in both the cysteine and the phenylalanine. The kept DNA is CDR3 alone, 42 bases in frame from the first base. Ends trimmed: V by 8 bases, J by 2 bases; bases unmatched to a gene: 7. Using the deep immunoSEQ assay, multiplex PCR amplified TCR CDR3 regions from genomic DNA. Extracted genomic DNA from each cell subset was spread evenly across all wells of several immunoSEQ 96-well plates, with each plate serving as a replicate. Each replicate PCR for sorted subsets received about 180 ng genomic DNA, equal to tens of thousands of T cell genomes. The purified libraries were quantified using a Qubit 3.0 fluorometer, sized with a Bioanalyzer 2100, and then quantified again using the KAPA Library Quantification kit. Every immunoSEQ 96-well plate was sequenced on a dedicated single-read 150-cycle Illumina NextSeq 550 flow cell. As for the authors' bioinformatics: Because only junctional sequences without quality scores were contained in the immunoSEQ output, filtering matching that applied to full-length reads could not be performed. Sequences were annotated with PyIR, a Python wrapper for IgBLAST v1.9, and V/J genes and CDR3 were assigned using IMGT germline references. Reads were filtered out if the reads had weak V/J assignments (E-value above 1e-6), no CDR3, stop codons, out-of-frame junctions, or ambiguous translated residues. V3J clonotypes were defined as sequences sharing an identical inferred V gene, J gene, and CDR3 amino acid sequence. Percentage overlap between repertoires was calculated by dividing the number of shared unique clonotypes by the size of the smaller repertoire. Repertoire richness was assessed with RTK rarefaction, the Chao1 estimator, and Recon v2.1 estimates of unobserved clonotypes. Generation probabilities for all TCRbeta clonotypes obtained by the gDNA method from a handful of donors were computed using OLGA. Imported from immuneACCESS, the table was reduced by TCRdb to in-frame sequences with V and J called. These copies leave out some clones; in studies compared against another copy, an unresolved V gene accounts for under half, and the cause of the remainder is not known. Clone size and the V and J calls come from that table; the DNA yielded D and trimming. This sample comprises some 2,500,000 clones, 90% to 95% of them detected only once. The top ten constitute around 0.4% of the sample.

The donors were healthy, HIV-negative adults with no recently reported acute infections or vaccinations. All donors were Caucasian adults living in Nashville, Tennessee, USA. CD4+ T cells were enriched by magnetic negative selection, after which naive cells were positively selected on CD45RA and the negative fraction was taken as the memory subset. After blood collection by leukapheresis, PBMCs were isolated using Ficoll-Histopaque density gradient centrifugation and then cryopreserved in the vapor phase of liquid nitrogen. Purity and quantity of every magnetically sorted T cell population were checked by analytical flow cytometry. Genomic DNA was isolated from each sorted fraction and quantified by UV absorbance on a Nanodrop 2000c. Comments on this clone: The antigen it recognizes is unknown. Per-nucleotide qualities are absent, and no much larger clonotype sits a single base away.

The sequenced sample was naive CD4+ T cells from PBMCs. The cell subset or site label here, explained by the study, means: CD45RA+ positively selected. The chain is made from TRBV6-1 and TRBJ2-7; the junction holds 9 bases that match TRBD1. This TCR was recovered from a man younger than 30 in good health. Some clones in this sample may be carry-over from other donors' samples. Read as DNA, the sequence is TGTGCCAGCGGGGTGGGACAGGGACCCTACGAGCAGTACTTC. The resulting protein is CASGVGQGPYEQYF.